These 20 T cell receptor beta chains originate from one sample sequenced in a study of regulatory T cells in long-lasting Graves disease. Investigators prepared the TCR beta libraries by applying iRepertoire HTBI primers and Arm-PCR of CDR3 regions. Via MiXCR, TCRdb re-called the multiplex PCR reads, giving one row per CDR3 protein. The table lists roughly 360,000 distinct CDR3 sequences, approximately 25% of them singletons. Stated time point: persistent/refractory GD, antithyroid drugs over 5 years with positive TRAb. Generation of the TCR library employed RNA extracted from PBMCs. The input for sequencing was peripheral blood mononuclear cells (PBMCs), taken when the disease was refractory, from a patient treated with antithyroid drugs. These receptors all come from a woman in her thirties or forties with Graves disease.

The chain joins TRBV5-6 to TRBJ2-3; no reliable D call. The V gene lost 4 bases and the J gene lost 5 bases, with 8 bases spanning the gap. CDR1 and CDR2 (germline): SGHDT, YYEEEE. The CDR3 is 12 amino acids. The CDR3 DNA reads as TGTGCCAGCAGCACCGGACGAGATACGCAGTATTTT. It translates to CASSTGRDTQYF.

CDR3 sequence reads: CASSPNRETQDTQYF. CDR3 nucleotides: TGTGCCAGCAGCCCCAACAGGGAGACACAAGATACGCAGTATTTT. The rearrangement joins TRBV7-3 to TRBJ2-3; D perhaps matches TRBD1 (6 bases). CDR3 size: 15 residues. Trimming cost V 5 bases and J 5 bases, with 17 bases left between them. Looked up from germline, CDR1 is SGHTA and CDR2 is FQGTGA.

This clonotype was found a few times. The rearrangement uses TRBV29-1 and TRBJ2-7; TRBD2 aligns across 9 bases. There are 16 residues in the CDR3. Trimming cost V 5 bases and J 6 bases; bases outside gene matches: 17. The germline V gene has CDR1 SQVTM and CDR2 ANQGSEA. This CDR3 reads CSVFGLAGGPSGEQYF. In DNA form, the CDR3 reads TGCAGCGTTTTTGGGCTGGCGGGAGGGCCCTCGGGCGAGCAGTACTTC.

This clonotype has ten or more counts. The CDR3 region has the DNA TGTGCCAGCAAGACAGGGTTCTCTGGGGCCAACGTCCTGACTTTC. It encodes CASKTGFSGANVLTF. This chain uses TRBV28 with TRBJ2-6; 7 bases line up with TRBD1. The CDR3 is 15 residues long. After removal of 7 bases from V and 0 bases from J, the junction contained 3 bases not matched to a gene. CDR1 and CDR2 (germline): MDHEN, SYDVKM.

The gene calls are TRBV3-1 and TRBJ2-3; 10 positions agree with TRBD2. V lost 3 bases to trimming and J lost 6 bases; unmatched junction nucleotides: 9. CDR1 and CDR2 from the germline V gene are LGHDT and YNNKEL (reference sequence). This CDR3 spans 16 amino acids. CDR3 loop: CASSHPLAGIYDTQYF. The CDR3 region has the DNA TGTGCCAGCAGCCATCCACTAGCGGGAATTTATGATACGCAGTATTTT.

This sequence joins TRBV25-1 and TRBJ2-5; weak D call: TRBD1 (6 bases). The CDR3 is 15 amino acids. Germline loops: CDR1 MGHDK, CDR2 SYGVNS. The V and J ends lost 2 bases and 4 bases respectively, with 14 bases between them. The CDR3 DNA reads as TGTGCCAGCAGTGAAAAAGGGGGTTGGGGAGAGACCCAGTACTTC. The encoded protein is CASSEKGGWGETQYF.

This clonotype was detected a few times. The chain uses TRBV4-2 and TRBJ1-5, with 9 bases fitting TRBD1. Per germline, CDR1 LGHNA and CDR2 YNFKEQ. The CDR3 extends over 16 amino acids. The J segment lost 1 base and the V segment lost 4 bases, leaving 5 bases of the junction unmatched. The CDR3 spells CASSLSTGGSNQPQHF. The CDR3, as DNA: TGTGCCAGCAGCCTGTCGACAGGGGGGAGCAATCAGCCCCAGCATTTT.

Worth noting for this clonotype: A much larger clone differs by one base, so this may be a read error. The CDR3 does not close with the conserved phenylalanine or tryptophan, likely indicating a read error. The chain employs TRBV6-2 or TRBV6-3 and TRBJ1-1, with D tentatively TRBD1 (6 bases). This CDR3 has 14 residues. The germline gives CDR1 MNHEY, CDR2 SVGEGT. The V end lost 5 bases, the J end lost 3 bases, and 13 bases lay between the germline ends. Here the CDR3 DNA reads TGTGCCAGCAGTGCCTGGGACACCTACACTGAAGCTTTCTCT. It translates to CASSAWDTYTEAFS.

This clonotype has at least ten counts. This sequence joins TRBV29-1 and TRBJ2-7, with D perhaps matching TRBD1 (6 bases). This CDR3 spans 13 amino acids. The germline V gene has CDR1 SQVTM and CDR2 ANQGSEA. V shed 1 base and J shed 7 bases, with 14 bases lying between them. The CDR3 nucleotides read TGCAGCGTTGAAGCCAAGGCAGGGGATGAGCAGTACTTC. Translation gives CSVEAKAGDEQYF.

The DNA of the CDR3 is TGTGCCAGCAGCTTTAGACTAGCGGGAGGGCATGGTCCATACGAGCAGTACTTC. Translated: CASSFRLAGGHGPYEQYF. This rearrangement joins TRBV7-9 to TRBJ2-7; TRBD2 aligns across 14 bases. The CDR3 runs 18 residues. J lost 4 bases, V lost 3 bases, and 11 bases had no gene match. Germline CDR1 and CDR2: SEHNR and FQNEAQ (reference sequence). Combining the CDR3 with reference TRBV7-9 and TRBJ2-7 gives the whole variable domain DTGVSQNPRHKITKRGQNVTFRCDPISEHNRLYWYRQTLGQGPEFLTYFQNEAQLEKSRLLSDRFSAERPKGSFSTLEIQRTEQGDSAMYLCASSFRLAGGHGPYEQYFGPGTRLTVT.

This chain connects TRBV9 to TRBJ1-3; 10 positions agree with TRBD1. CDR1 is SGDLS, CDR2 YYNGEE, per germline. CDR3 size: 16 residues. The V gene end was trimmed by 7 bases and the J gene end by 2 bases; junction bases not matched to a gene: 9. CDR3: CASGFTGTGAGNTIYF. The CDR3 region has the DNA TGTGCCAGCGGCTTCACCGGGACAGGGGCTGGAAACACCATATATTTT.

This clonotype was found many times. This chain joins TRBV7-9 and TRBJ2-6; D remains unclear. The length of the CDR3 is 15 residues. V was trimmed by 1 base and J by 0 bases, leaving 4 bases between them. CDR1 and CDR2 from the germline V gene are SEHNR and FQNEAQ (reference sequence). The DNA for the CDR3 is TGTGCCAGCAGCTTAGTGGGCTCTGGGGCCAACGTCCTGACTTTC. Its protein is CASSLVGSGANVLTF.

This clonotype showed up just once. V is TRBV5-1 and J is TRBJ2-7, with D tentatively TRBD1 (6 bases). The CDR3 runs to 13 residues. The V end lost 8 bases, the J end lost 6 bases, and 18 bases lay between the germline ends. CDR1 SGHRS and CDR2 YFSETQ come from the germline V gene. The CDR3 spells CASKDSLRGEQYF. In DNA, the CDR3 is TGCGCCAGTAAGGACAGCCTTAGGGGCGAGCAGTACTTC.

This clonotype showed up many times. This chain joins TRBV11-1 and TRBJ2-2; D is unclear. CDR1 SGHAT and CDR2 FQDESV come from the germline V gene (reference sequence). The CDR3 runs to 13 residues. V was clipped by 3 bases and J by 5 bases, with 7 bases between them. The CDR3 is CASSFSITGELFF. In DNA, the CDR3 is TGTGCCAGCAGCTTTAGTATTACCGGGGAGCTGTTTTTT.

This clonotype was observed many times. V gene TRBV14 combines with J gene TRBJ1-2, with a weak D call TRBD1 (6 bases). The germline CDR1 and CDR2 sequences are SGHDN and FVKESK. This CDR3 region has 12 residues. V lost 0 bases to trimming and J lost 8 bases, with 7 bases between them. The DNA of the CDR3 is TGTGCCAGCAGCCAAGACAGGGGCGGCTACACCTTC. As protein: CASSQDRGGYTF. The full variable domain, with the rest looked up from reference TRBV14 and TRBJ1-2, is EAGVTQFPSHSVIEKGQTVTLRCDPISGHDNLYWYRRVMGKEIKFLLHFVKESKQDESGMPNNRFLAERTGGTYSTLKVQPAELEDSGVYFCASSQDRGGYTFGSGTRLTVV.

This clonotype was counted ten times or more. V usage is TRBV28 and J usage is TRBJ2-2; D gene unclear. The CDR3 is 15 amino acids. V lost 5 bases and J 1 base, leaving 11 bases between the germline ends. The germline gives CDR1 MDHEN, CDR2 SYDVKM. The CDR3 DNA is TGTGCCAGCAGTACGCTTCCCATGAACACCGGGGAGCTGTTTTTT. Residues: CASSTLPMNTGELFF.

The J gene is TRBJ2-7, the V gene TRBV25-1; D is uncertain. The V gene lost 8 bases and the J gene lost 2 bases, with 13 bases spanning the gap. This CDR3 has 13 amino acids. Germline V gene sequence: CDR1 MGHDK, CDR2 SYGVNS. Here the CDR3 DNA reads TGTGCCAGCGCCAAGTCTATCCCCTACGAGCAGTACTTC. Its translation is CASAKSIPYEQYF.

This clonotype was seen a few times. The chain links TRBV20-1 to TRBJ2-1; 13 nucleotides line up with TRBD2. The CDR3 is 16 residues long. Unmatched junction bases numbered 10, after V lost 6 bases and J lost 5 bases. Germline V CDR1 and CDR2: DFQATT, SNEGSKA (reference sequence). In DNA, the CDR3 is TGCAGTGCGCACTGGACTAGCGGGAGTTACCACAATGAGCAGTTCTTC. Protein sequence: CSAHWTSGSYHNEQFF.

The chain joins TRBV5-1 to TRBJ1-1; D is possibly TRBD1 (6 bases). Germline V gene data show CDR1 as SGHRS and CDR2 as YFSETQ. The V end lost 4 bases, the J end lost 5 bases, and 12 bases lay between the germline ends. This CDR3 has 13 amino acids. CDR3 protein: CASSVPGDTEAFF. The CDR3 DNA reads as TGCGCCAGCAGCGTCCCAGGGGATACTGAAGCTTTCTTT.

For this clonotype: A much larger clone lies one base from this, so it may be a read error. The CDR3 loop is CASSVDGSSYNEQLF. CDR3 nucleotides: TGTGCCAGCAGTGTAGACGGGTCCTCCTACAATGAGCAGCTCTTC. The rearrangement links TRBV2 to TRBJ2-1; D not certain. CDR3 length: 15 residues. Germline V gene data show CDR1 as SNHLY and CDR2 as FYNNEI. The entire variable domain, with the rest obtained from reference TRBV2 and TRBJ2-1, is as follows: EPEVTQTPSHQVTQMGQEVILRCVPISNHLYFYWYRQILGQKVEFLVSFYNNEISEKSEIFDDQFSVERPDGSNFTLKIRSTKLEDSAMYFCASSVDGSSYNEQLFGPGTRLTVL.